This T cell receptor (beta chain) came from a study of blood T cell repertoires in COVID-19 (TCRdb year 2020). With regard to the full study: The collaborator samples originated in the United States, Italy and Spain and spanned the acute and convalescent phases of COVID-19. The repertoires were released in a freely available public database meant as a resource for research on the immune response to SARS-CoV-2. Where available, HLA class I and class II types were taken from metadata supplied by the sample provider and were not determined by assay-based typing. Deeply sampled blood TCRbeta repertoires from subjects exposed to, actively infected with, or recovered from COVID-19 were included in the dataset. The samples were drawn from two sources: the first 160 participants of the ongoing ImmuneRACE study, and over 1,000 subjects contributed by 6 global collaborators. A de-identified subject ID, COVID-19 status, age in years and sex were almost always included in the sample metadata. The material from the prospective study consisted of cDNA or gDNA derived from T cells, B-cell-depleted T cells, or PBMCs. Results and caveats for the whole study, not just this receptor: How much clinical and demographic metadata was included differed by source and by participant, and the metadata was provided uncurated.

Notes on this clone: The antigen it recognizes is unknown. No much larger clone exists at a distance of one base, and base qualities are not known.

Another Seattle source contributed samples from volunteer blood donors who had recovered from COVID-19. The collaborating institutions used their own protocols to collect whole blood in K2EDTA tubes. For TCRbeta analysis, collaborator samples were shipped as frozen whole blood, as isolated PBMCs, or as DNA extracted from either sample type. TCRbeta CDR3 regions were amplified from genomic DNA by means of the immunoSEQ Assay, a bias-controlled multiplex PCR. Turning to the authors' computational methods: Nucleated cell counts per sample were estimated from amplification of reference gene primers within the assay. To quantify the absolute abundance of each unique TCRbeta CDR3 rearrangement, sequence reads were collapsed and filtered. For each sample, productive Simpson clonality was calculated as the square root of Simpson's diversity index over productive rearrangements. Here the immuneACCESS table is served through TCRdb, limited to in-frame sequences with V and J called. Missing clones are a known gap in these copies; in checked studies unresolved V genes cover under half, and the rest lacks a known reason. The V and J calls and the clone size are those of that table, but D and trimming were determined from the DNA. In all, the sample holds around 270,000 clones, and approximately 89% of those were seen once. The top ten clones comprise approximately 9.8% of the sample.

In the germline V gene, CDR1 corresponds to SGDLS and CDR2 to YYNGEE. V lost 2 bases and J lost 7 bases; the stretch between them is 13 bases long. The CDR3 sequence holds 14 residues, the cysteine and phenylalanine included. Just the 42-base CDR3 DNA is kept, in frame starting at base 1. The sequencing sample was made of peripheral blood. The chain employs TRBV9 and TRBJ2-4; a tentative D call is TRBD1 (6 bases match). This clonotype was obtained from a man aged 35 to 55 who had recovered from COVID-19. The sequenced DNA: TGTGCCAGCAGCGTGGGGACACGCCATAACATTCAGTACTTC. This yields the protein CASSVGTRHNIQYF.